These 10 T cell receptor beta chains originate from one sample sequenced in a study of blood T cell repertoires in COVID-19. Produced via immunoSEQ multiplex PCR; TCRdb's table is partial and in-frame only. Of fewer than 200,000 clones listed, about 85% are singletons. The specimen was peripheral blood. The receptors derive from a woman between 45 and 60 years old with COVID-19, enrolled during active disease.

There are a few counts of this clone. The chain carries TRBV29-1 and TRBJ2-5, with D uncertain. This CDR3 has 14 residues. V dropped 5 bases and J dropped 2 bases, with 15 bases sitting between them. CDR1 and CDR2 from the germline V gene are SQVTM and ANQGSEA. The CDR3 sequence: CSVLAVRMQETQYF. The DNA of the CDR3 is TGCAGCGTTTTGGCTGTCAGAATGCAAGAGACCCAGTACTTC.

The chain recombines TRBV14 with TRBJ2-3; TRBD2 matches at 16 bases. The CDR3 has 20 residues. Losses at the gene ends were 5 bases for V and 1 base for J; bases not matched to a gene: 12. From germline, CDR1 is SGHDN and CDR2 FVKESK. The CDR3 region is CASSEFPGLAGGPGTDTQYF. The CDR3 DNA is TGTGCCAGCAGCGAATTTCCGGGACTAGCGGGGGGGCCTGGCACAGATACGCAGTATTTT.

This clone was observed a few times. This chain uses TRBV24-1 with TRBJ2-3; tentative D call: TRBD1 (5 bases). Trimming left V 5 bases short and J 6 bases short, with 14 bases between. The length of the CDR3 is 14 residues. The germline gives CDR1 KGHDR, CDR2 SFDVKD. The CDR3 loop reads CATSAAGILDTQYF. CDR3 nucleotides: TGTGCCACCAGTGCGGCAGGGATTTTGGATACGCAGTATTTT.

The rearrangement joins TRBV7-2 to TRBJ2-7; TRBD1 matches 9 bases. V was pared by 5 bases and J by 5 bases, with 10 bases of the junction left unmatched. Per germline, CDR1 SGHTA and CDR2 FQGNSA. The CDR3 loop spans 15 amino acids. As DNA, the CDR3 is TGTGCCAGCAGCCCAACGGGACAGGGATTTGACGAGCAGTACTTC. Amino acid sequence: CASSPTGQGFDEQYF.

This clone was detected a few times. The chain recombines TRBV4-1 with TRBJ2-7; D is uncertain. With 1 base removed from V and 0 bases from J, the gap between germline ends came to 10 bases. The CDR3 runs 15 residues. In germline, CDR1 is MGHRA, CDR2 YSYEKL. The CDR3 loop is CASSQVQTNSYEQYF. DNA for the CDR3: TGCGCCAGCAGCCAAGTACAGACAAACTCCTACGAGCAGTACTTC.

This clone was counted between two and nine times. The rearrangement links TRBV7-2 to TRBJ2-7; a possible D gene is TRBD2 (7 bases). Trimming removed 5 bases from V and 4 bases from J, with 15 bases in between. Germline loops: CDR1 SGHTA, CDR2 FQGNSA. The CDR3 loop spans 14 amino acids. The CDR3 loop reads CASSPLGGLYEQYF. The CDR3 DNA sequence: TGTGCCAGCAGCCCCCTCGGGGGGCTATACGAGCAGTACTTC.

V gene TRBV3-1 (or the pseudogene TRBV3-2) combines with J gene TRBJ1-2, with TRBD1 matching over 8 bases. The CDR3 spans 14 residues. Germline CDR1 reads LGHDT; CDR2 reads YNNKEL (reference sequence). Trimming cost V 2 bases and J 3 bases; bases outside gene matches: 2. CDR3 sequence: CASSQPGGDYGYTF. CDR3 nucleotide sequence: TGTGCCAGCAGCCAACCAGGGGGCGACTATGGCTACACCTTC.

This rearrangement joins TRBV9 to TRBJ2-5; 11 nucleotides align to TRBD2. Germline CDR1 is SGDLS and CDR2 is YYNGEE. The CDR3 is made up of 16 amino acids. V gave up 0 bases and J gave up 5 bases; unmatched junction bases: 6. Here the CDR3 reads CASSVGSGGAGETQYF. The CDR3 DNA reads TGTGCCAGCAGCGTAGGTAGCGGGGGGGCCGGGGAGACCCAGTACTTC.

This chain joins TRBV2 and TRBJ2-7; D possibly corresponds to TRBD1 (5 bases). V dropped 3 bases and J dropped 2 bases, with 8 bases sitting between them. Germline V gene data show CDR1 as SNHLY and CDR2 as FYNNEI. The CDR3 sequence is 13 residues long. The CDR3 reads CASSDQGTYEQYF. The CDR3 nucleotides are TGTGCCAGCAGTGACCAGGGAACCTACGAGCAGTACTTC. Full variable domain (outside the CDR3, taken from reference TRBV2 and TRBJ2-7): EPEVTQTPSHQVTQMGQEVILRCVPISNHLYFYWYRQILGQKVEFLVSFYNNEISEKSEIFDDQFSVERPDGSNFTLKIRSTKLEDSAMYFCASSDQGTYEQYFGPGTRLTVT.

V is TRBV3-1 (or the pseudogene TRBV3-2) and J is TRBJ2-5, with 8 bases lining up with TRBD2. The CDR3 spans 17 residues. Germline V lookup: CDR1 LGHDT, CDR2 YNNKEL (reference sequence). Trimming removed 1 base from V and 2 bases from J; junction bases left unmatched: 9. This CDR3 is CASSQVGLANQQETQYF. The CDR3 nucleotides are TGTGCCAGCAGCCAAGTTGGACTAGCTAATCAACAAGAGACCCAGTACTTC.